The TCR beta chain described here comes from a study of CD8 T cells in ankylosing spondylitis. The study, taken as a whole, reports: Disease-linked clones bore a CD8+ phenotype and were relatively rare in peripheral blood. Among TCR beta sequences, a motif of several highly homologous variants appeared characteristic of ankylosing spondylitis blood.

This CDR3 region has 12 residues. V lost 3 bases and J 2 bases, leaving 6 bases between the germline ends. Germline assignment: CDR1 SGHKS and CDR2 YYEKEE (reference sequence). Many counts were recorded for this clonotype. Its antigen is still unknown. Making the TCR beta libraries involved quantitative 5'-RACE with molecular barcodes. TCRdb passed the 5' RACE reads through MiXCR, listing each CDR3 protein once. The data show 90,000 to 100,000 distinct CDR3 sequences, with about 8.6% seen just once and 9.9% held by the top ten. The sequenced sample was blood, either unsorted or a sorted T cell fraction (not recorded which). This TCR derives from a male donor with ankylosing spondylitis or in good health (not recorded which). The rearrangement uses TRBV5-5 and TRBJ2-7; no reliable D call. CDR3 bases: TGTGCCAGCAGCTACTCCACCTACGAGCAGTACTTC. It encodes CASSYSTYEQYF.